The T cell receptor beta chain described here comes from a study of blood T cell repertoires in COVID-19 (dated by TCRdb to about 2020). Some background on the complete study: Samples from collaborators originated in the United States, Italy and Spain and spanned both the acute and convalescent phases of COVID-19. The repertoires were released in a freely available public database meant as a resource for research on the immune response to SARS-CoV-2. The sample metadata nearly always contained a de-identified subject ID, COVID-19 status, age in years and sex. Where available, HLA class I and class II types were obtained from metadata supplied by the sample provider rather than from assay-based typing. The material from the prospective study consisted of cDNA or gDNA derived from T cells, B-cell-depleted T cells, or PBMCs. Deeply sampled blood TCRbeta repertoires from subjects exposed to, actively infected with, or recovered from COVID-19 were included in the dataset. The samples were drawn from two sources: the first 160 participants of the ongoing ImmuneRACE study, and fewer than 1,500 subjects contributed by 6 global collaborators. The paper's findings and limits, for the study overall: How much clinical and demographic metadata was included differed by source and by participant, and the metadata was provided uncurated.

Each collaborating institution followed its own protocols to collect whole blood in K2EDTA tubes. For TCRbeta analysis, collaborators shipped samples in one of three forms: frozen whole blood, isolated PBMCs, or DNA extracted from either of those sample types. TCRbeta CDR3 regions were amplified from genomic DNA by means of the immunoSEQ Assay, a bias-controlled multiplex PCR. The paper's data handling went like this. The number of nucleated cells in each sample was estimated from the amplification of reference gene primers within the assay. To quantify the absolute abundance of each unique TCRbeta CDR3 rearrangement, sequence reads were collapsed and filtered. Productive Simpson clonality was computed per sample as the square root of Simpson's diversity index over productive rearrangements. TCRdb carries this immuneACCESS record with in-frame sequences only. Its versions omit some clonotypes, under half of them owing to an unresolved V gene in the studies checked, with the rest unexplained. V, J and clone size are taken as reported in that table, and D and trimming were inferred from the DNA itself. This sample comprises 110,000 or so clones, 87% of them detected only once. Jointly, the top ten make up 7.7% of the sample.

About this clone: What this receptor recognizes is not known. Per-nucleotide qualities are absent, and no much larger clonotype sits a single base away.

From the germline V gene (reference sequence), CDR1 is MNHEY and CDR2 is SMNVEV. Trimmed from V: 4 bases; trimmed from J: 6 bases; junction bases lacking a gene match: 12. CDR3 length: 16 amino acids, cysteine to phenylalanine. Solely the CDR3 DNA is kept, with 48 bases framed from the first base. Source material: peripheral blood. Recombination connected TRBV27 to TRBJ1-2; a stretch of 9 junction bases matches TRBD1. This receptor was obtained from a human donor in a cohort sampled during active COVID-19. The CDR3 has the sequence CASSSRTGAIRDGYTF. The DNA is TGTGCCAGCAGTTCCCGGACAGGGGCAATACGGGATGGCTACACCTTC.